Listed below are T cell receptor beta chains from one sample, sequenced in a study of shared clonotypes between healthy human individuals. Clones were read by immunoSEQ multiplex PCR, and TCRdb kept only the in-frame ones, dropping some. The repertoire holds approximately 2,000,000 clones, with around 93% as singletons. The specimen sequenced was naive CD4+ T cells from PBMCs. Receptors were obtained from a man younger than 35 in good health. Some clones in this sample may be carry-over from other donors' samples. CDR3s include the opening cysteine and the closing phenylalanine or tryptophan. D genes are given only for firm matches. Size values are once, few and many counts, or a class for expanded clones, and some rows have none.

TRBJ1-5,NA,TRBV19,NA,CASNSGTLGHQPQHF,TGTGCCAGTAACTCCGGGACCCTAGGTCATCAGCCCCAGCATTTT
TRBJ1-5,NA,TRBV28,TRBD1,CASSFPGQGTRNQPQHF,TGTGCCAGCAGTTTCCCGGGACAGGGGACGCGAAATCAGCCCCAGCATTTT
TRBJ1-4,NA,TRBV6-6,NA,CASSAETVKQEKLFF,TGTGCCAGCAGTGCGGAGACAGTGAAGCAGGAAAAACTGTTTTTT
TRBJ2-7,NA,TRBV5-1,NA,CASSLVTGAYEQYF,TGCGCCAGCAGCTTGGTGACGGGGGCGTACGAGCAGTACTTC
TRBJ2-7,NA,TRBV2,TRBD2,CASSALAGDYEQYF,TGTGCCAGCAGTGCCCTAGCGGGAGATTACGAGCAGTACTTC
TRBJ1-1,NA,TRBV7-3,NA,CASSPAGVDTEAFF,TGTGCCAGCAGCCCCGCGGGAGTGGACACTGAAGCTTTCTTT
TRBJ2-7,NA,TRBV28,TRBD1,CASSSQGDGSYEQYF,TGTGCCAGCAGTTCACAGGGGGACGGGAGTTACGAGCAGTACTTC
TRBJ2-2,NA,TRBV28,NA,CASNEGGDTGELFF,TGTGCCAGCAACGAGGGGGGAGACACCGGGGAGCTGTTTTTT
TRBJ2-7,NA,TRBV29-1,TRBD1,CSVRTGAEQYF,TGCAGCGTTCGAACAGGGGCCGAGCAGTACTTC
TRBJ1-4,once,TRBV5-5,NA,CASSLYPVSATNEKLFF,TGTGCCAGCAGCTTGTATCCCGTATCTGCAACTAATGAAAAACTGTTTTTT
TRBJ1-5,NA,TRBV7-9,TRBD1,CASSLDRGQGVVSNQPQHF,TGTGCCAGCAGCTTAGATAGGGGCCAGGGGGTGGTTAGCAATCAGCCCCAGCATTTT
TRBJ2-1,NA,TRBV27,TRBD1,CASSLGTGQFF,TGTGCCAGCAGTCTCGGGACAGGGCAATTCTTC
TRBJ2-2,NA,TRBV10-2,NA,CASREGRSHTGELFF,TGCGCCAGCAGAGAGGGAAGGTCGCACACCGGGGAGCTGTTTTTT
TRBJ1-1,NA,TRBV28,NA,CASSPTGAPEAFF,TGTGCCAGCAGTCCTACCGGGGCCCCGGAAGCTTTCTTT
TRBJ2-2,NA,TRBV5-6,TRBD1,CASSFGTGSGELFF,TGTGCCAGCAGCTTCGGGACAGGGTCCGGGGAGCTGTTTTTT
TRBJ1-1,NA,TRBV28,NA,CASRTIGTEAFF,TGTGCCAGCAGGACTATAGGCACTGAAGCTTTCTTT
TRBJ1-4,NA,TRBV2,NA,CASSGISTNEKLFF,TGTGCCAGCAGTGGCATATCAACTAATGAAAAACTGTTTTTT
TRBJ1-2,NA,TRBV5-1,NA,CASSLQGSSYGYTF,TGCGCCAGCAGCTTGCAGGGGTCTAGCTATGGCTACACCTTC
TRBJ2-3,NA,TRBV7-2,NA,CASNPEGLNTQYF,TGTGCCAGCAACCCTGAGGGGTTAAATACGCAGTATTTT
TRBJ2-3,NA,TRBV7-2,NA,CASSLWVWGGSGGHTQYF,TGTGCCAGCAGCTTATGGGTTTGGGGCGGGAGTGGGGGCCATACGCAGTATTTT
TRBJ2-2,NA,TRBV2,NA,CASSVVLAGELFF,TGTGCCAGCAGTGTGGTCCTTGCCGGGGAGCTGTTTTTT
TRBJ2-3,NA,TRBV9,NA,CASNRGTDTQYF,TGTGCCAGCAATCGCGGCACAGATACGCAGTATTTT
TRBJ1-6,NA,TRBV4-1,TRBD1,CASSHNRQGVNNSPLHF,TGCGCCAGCAGCCACAACCGACAGGGGGTCAATAATTCACCCCTCCACTTT
TRBJ1-1,once,TRBV7-3,NA,CASSFSVNTEAFF,TGTGCCAGCAGCTTCTCAGTTAACACTGAAGCTTTCTTT
TRBJ2-1,NA,TRBV6-5,TRBD2,CASISGRAPYNEQFF,TGTGCCAGCATTAGCGGGAGGGCCCCCTACAATGAGCAGTTCTTC
TRBJ2-1,NA,TRBV28,NA,CASSGPPGRSFF,TGTGCCAGCAGTGGCCCCCCAGGGCGTTCGTTCTTC
TRBJ2-3,NA,TRBV4-2,NA,CASSQVPSTTDTQYF,TGTGCCAGCAGCCAAGTACCTTCCACCACAGATACGCAGTATTTT
TRBJ1-6,NA,TRBV18,NA,CASSPDRDPTFSPLHF,TGTGCCAGCTCACCCGACCGGGATCCTACGTTCTCACCCCTCCACTTT
TRBJ2-7,NA,TRBV5-4,TRBD1,CASSRGTGDEQYF,TGTGCCAGCAGCCGAGGGACAGGGGACGAGCAGTACTTC
TRBJ1-2,NA,TRBV29-1,NA,CSVGADLNYGYTF,TGCAGCGTGGGGGCGGACCTGAACTATGGCTACACCTTC
TRBJ2-7,NA,TRBV27,NA,CASSLATGYEQYF,TGTGCCAGCAGTCTTGCCACGGGCTACGAGCAGTACTTC
TRBJ2-5,NA,TRBV5-1,TRBD1,CASSDIQGGRAGQTQYF,TGCGCCAGCAGCGACATTCAAGGGGGCAGGGCTGGGCAGACCCAGTACTTC
TRBJ2-2,NA,TRBV7-3,TRBD2,CASSGRPSGSGTGELFF,TGTGCCAGCAGCGGAAGGCCTAGCGGGAGTGGAACCGGGGAGCTGTTTTTT
TRBJ1-5,few,TRBV28,TRBD1,CASILGQGANQPQHF,TGTGCCAGCATCCTGGGACAGGGGGCCAATCAGCCCCAGCATTTT
TRBJ2-1,NA,TRBV10-1,TRBD2,CASSLSGATCSSSYNEQFF,TGCGCCAGTTCCCTTAGCGGGGCCACATGTTCTAGCTCCTACAATGAGCAGTTCTTC
TRBJ2-5,NA,TRBV5-1,TRBD2,CASSLELAGGEETQYF,TGCGCCAGCAGCTTGGAGCTAGCGGGAGGTGAAGAGACCCAGTACTTC
TRBJ2-7,NA,TRBV27,NA,CASSLRAGYEQYF,TGTGCCAGCAGTTTACGGGCTGGGTACGAGCAGTACTTC
TRBJ2-7,NA,TRBV11-2,TRBD1,CASSFQQRFGTGTYEQYF,TGTGCCAGCAGCTTCCAACAAAGGTTCGGGACAGGAACCTACGAGCAGTACTTC
TRBJ2-6,NA,TRBV9,NA,CASSLAGSAGSGANVLTF,TGTGCCAGCAGCCTGGCTGGAAGCGCGGGATCTGGGGCCAACGTCCTGACTTTC
TRBJ2-1,NA,TRBV27,NA,CASSLGDGEQFF,TGTGCCAGCAGTTTAGGAGATGGTGAGCAGTTCTTC
TRBJ1-5,NA,TRBV30,NA,CAWSRRGTGNQPQHF,TGTGCCTGGAGCCGCCGGGGGACGGGCAATCAGCCCCAGCATTTT
TRBJ1-2,NA,TRBV28,NA,CASSLGTAHQGYTF,TGTGCCAGCAGTCTGGGAACGGCACATCAGGGCTACACCTTC
TRBJ2-7,NA,TRBV28,NA,CASSLGVVGAYEQYF,TGTGCCAGCAGTTTAGGGGTTGTAGGAGCCTACGAGCAGTACTTC
TRBJ2-7,NA,TRBV5-4,TRBD2,CASSWMLGTSGTYEQYF,TGTGCCAGCAGCTGGATGTTGGGGACTAGCGGGACCTACGAGCAGTACTTC
TRBJ1-2,NA,TRBV18,NA,CASSPGTTESYTF,TGTGCCAGCTCACCAGGGACAACGGAGAGCTACACCTTC
TRBJ1-1,NA,TRBV6-5,NA,CASKNQGYTEAFF,TGTGCCAGCAAGAACCAGGGATACACTGAAGCTTTCTTT
TRBJ1-1,NA,TRBV19,TRBD1,CASTDRGRSEAFF,TGTGCCAGCACTGACAGGGGGAGATCTGAAGCTTTCTTT
TRBJ2-3,NA,TRBV5-5,TRBD2,CASSFSGRASDTQYF,TGTGCCAGCAGCTTTAGCGGGAGGGCCTCAGATACGCAGTATTTT
TRBJ2-1,once,TRBV5-8,TRBD2,CASSLRASGRGGEQFF,TGTGCCAGCAGCTTGAGGGCCAGCGGGAGGGGGGGCGAGCAGTTCTTC
TRBJ1-3,NA,TRBV28,NA,CASSLYGISGNTIYF,TGTGCCAGCAGTTTATACGGGATCTCTGGAAACACCATATATTTT
TRBJ2-2,NA,TRBV5-1,TRBD1,CASSLRRQGVGGELFF,TGCGCCAGCAGCCTCCGGAGACAGGGGGTTGGCGGGGAGCTGTTTTTT
TRBJ2-7,NA,TRBV11-2,NA,CASSFSTSGSYEQYF,TGTGCCAGCAGTTTCTCCACTTCGGGGAGCTACGAGCAGTACTTC
TRBJ2-3,NA,TRBV28,TRBD1,CASSLRTGGTDTQYF,TGTGCCAGCAGTCTTCGGACAGGGGGGACAGATACGCAGTATTTT
TRBJ2-1,NA,TRBV7-3,TRBD2,CASSLGGAGDYNEQFF,TGTGCCAGCAGCCTGGGCGGAGCGGGGGACTACAATGAGCAGTTCTTC